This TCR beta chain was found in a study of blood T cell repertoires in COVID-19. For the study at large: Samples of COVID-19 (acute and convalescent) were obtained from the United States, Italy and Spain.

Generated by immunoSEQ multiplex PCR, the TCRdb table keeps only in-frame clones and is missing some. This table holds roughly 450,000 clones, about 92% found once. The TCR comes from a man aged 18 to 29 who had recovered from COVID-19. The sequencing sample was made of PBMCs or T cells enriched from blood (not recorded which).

The CDR3 reads CASNVGTTTDTQYF. CDR3 sequence (DNA): TGTGCCAGTAATGTCGGGACTACCACAGATACGCAGTATTTT. The chain carries TRBV19 and TRBJ2-3; 7 bases line up with TRBD2. The CDR3 has 14 amino acids. In germline, CDR1 is LNHDA, CDR2 SQIVND (reference sequence). V lost 7 bases and J lost 2; bases outside the gene matches: 6.